These 31 T cell receptor beta chains originate from one sample sequenced in a study of cytomegalovirus exposure and HLA in healthy donors. Here immunoSEQ multiplex PCR was the method, and the copy in TCRdb shows in-frame clones only, minus some. The data hold 260,000 or so clones, with 90% observed a single time. Source material: PBMCs. Receptor source: a woman under 40 in good health and CMV-seronegative.

The chain carries TRBV5-1 and TRBJ2-7, with 7 nucleotides matching TRBD2. Trimming at V came to 0 bases and at J to 0 bases, leaving 3 bases not matched to a gene. Germline V gene data show CDR1 as SGHRS and CDR2 as YFSETQ. This CDR3 has 15 residues. The CDR3 spells CASSLDGGSSYEQYF. The DNA for the CDR3 is TGCGCCAGCAGCTTGGACGGCGGGAGCTCCTACGAGCAGTACTTC.

The CDR3, as DNA: TGTGCCAGCAGTCCCTCCGGGACAGGGACCTACGAGCAGTACTTC. Residues: CASSPSGTGTYEQYF. The chain carries TRBV27 and TRBJ2-7, with 9 bases fitting TRBD1. This CDR3 is 15 amino acids long. Germline loops: CDR1 MNHEY, CDR2 SMNVEV (reference sequence). V trimming: 5 bases; J trimming: 2 bases; junction bases outside the gene matches: 7.

The gene calls are TRBV15 and TRBJ2-7; 11 bases agree with TRBD2. Germline V lookup: CDR1 LNHNV, CDR2 YYDKDF (reference sequence). The CDR3 runs 15 residues. The junction had 5 bases not matched to a gene; V was cut back by 1 base and J by 6 bases. The CDR3 region is CATSRAGTSGIEQYF. CDR3 coding DNA: TGTGCCACCAGCAGAGCGGGGACTAGCGGTATCGAGCAGTACTTC.

This chain connects TRBV6-1 to TRBJ2-7; 9 nucleotides line up with TRBD2. V shed 8 bases and J 3 bases; nucleotides not matched to a gene: 8. The germline CDR1 and CDR2 sequences are MNHNS and SASEGT. The CDR3 sequence is 14 residues long. The CDR3 region is CASRAGGRGYEQYF. CDR3 nucleotide sequence: TGTGCCAGCCGAGCGGGAGGTCGGGGCTACGAGCAGTACTTC.

V gene TRBV27 combines with J gene TRBJ1-5; D call uncertain. The CDR3 consists of 15 residues. CDR1 is MNHEY, CDR2 SMNVEV, per germline (reference sequence). The V end lost 0 bases, the J end lost 8 bases, and 14 bases lay between the germline ends. CDR3 bases: TGTGCCAGCAGTTTATCGAGTTCCCCATATGAGCCCCAGCATTTT. Translated, it gives CASSLSSSPYEPQHF.

Comment on this clone: Here the CDR3 omits its conserved ending phenylalanine or tryptophan, so a read error is the likely source. The DNA is left out, because the CDR3 cannot be placed on it with certainty; the CDR3 is given as TCRdb lists it. The chain employs TRBV21-1 and TRBJ1-4. TRBV21-1 is deemed a pseudogene. The CDR3 numbers 9 amino acids, ends counted. The CDR3 loop reads CASSKGSTY.

This chain connects TRBV13 to TRBJ1-4; D might be TRBD1 (6 bases). The CDR3 loop spans 14 amino acids. The germline V and J ends were trimmed by 0 bases and 7 bases, with 9 bases remaining between them. Germline V lookup: CDR1 PRHDT, CDR2 FYEKMQ (reference sequence). In DNA, the CDR3 is TGTGCCAGCAGCTTAGGACAGGGAGGTGAAAAACTGTTTTTT. Protein product: CASSLGQGGEKLFF.

The gene calls are TRBV6-1 and TRBJ1-5, with a tentative D call TRBD1 (6 bases). Germline CDR1 and CDR2: MNHNS and SASEGT. The V and J ends lost 3 bases and 6 bases respectively, with 12 bases between them. This CDR3 contains 14 residues. The CDR3 region has the DNA TGTGCCAGCAGTGATTTGGGGGGCGGTCAGCCCCAGCATTTT. This codes for CASSDLGGGQPQHF.

The chain carries TRBV6-6 and TRBJ2-5; possibly TRBD2 for D (5 bases). Looked up from germline, CDR1 is MNHNY and CDR2 is SVGAGI (reference sequence). The CDR3 sequence is 13 residues long. Trimming shortened V by 2 bases and J by 9 bases, and 13 bases separated the two germline ends. The DNA for the CDR3 is TGTGCCAGCAGTTACGATGAGCGGTGGGCCCAGTACTTC. It is translated as CASSYDERWAQYF.

V is TRBV13 and J is TRBJ1-1; D possibly corresponds to TRBD1 (6 bases). This CDR3 comprises 14 residues. Trimming left V 3 bases short and J 1 base short, with 9 bases between. Germline values: CDR1 PRHDT, CDR2 FYEKMQ (reference sequence). CDR3 in DNA: TGTGCCAGCAGCTTTCCGACAGGGAACACTGAAGCTTTCTTT. This gives the protein CASSFPTGNTEAFF. Drawing the rest from reference TRBV13 and TRBJ1-1, the complete variable domain is AAGVIQSPRHLIKEKRETATLKCYPIPRHDTVYWYQQGPGQDPQFLISFYEKMQSDKGSIPDRFSAQQFSDYHSELNMSSLELGDSALYFCASSFPTGNTEAFFGQGTRLTVV.

V gene TRBV9 combines with J gene TRBJ2-1; TRBD2 aligns across 14 bases. Germline V gene data show CDR1 as SGDLS and CDR2 as YYNGEE. V shed 4 bases, J shed 10 bases, and the junction held 7 bases outside the gene matches. This CDR3 spans 15 amino acids. CDR3 region: CASSPGLAGGGEQFF. CDR3 DNA sequence: TGTGCCAGCAGCCCCGGACTAGCGGGAGGTGGAGAGCAGTTCTTC. The full variable domain, in which reference TRBV9 and TRBJ2-1 provide the parts outside the CDR3, is DSGVTQTPKHLITATGQRVTLRCSPRSGDLSVYWYQQSLDQGLQFLIQYYNGEERAKGNILERFSAQQFPDLHSELNLSSLELGDSALYFCASSPGLAGGGEQFFGPGTRLTVL.

In its sample, this clone was seen a few times. The chain carries TRBV7-9 and TRBJ2-1; D not resolved. The germline CDR1 and CDR2 sequences are SEHNR and FQNEAQ (reference sequence). This CDR3 spans 13 amino acids. Trimming cost V 3 bases and J 3 bases, with 6 bases left between them. The CDR3 nucleotides read TGTGCCAGCAGCTTCACGATCTACAATGAGCAGTTCTTC. Translating it yields CASSFTIYNEQFF.

The J gene is TRBJ2-1, the V gene TRBV6-6; 13 bases match TRBD2. The CDR3 spans 15 residues. Trimming at V came to 6 bases and at J to 5 bases, leaving 4 bases not matched to a gene. CDR1 is MNHNY, CDR2 SVGAGI, per germline (reference sequence). The CDR3 loop is CASRPGTSGDNEQFF. Written as DNA, the CDR3 is TGTGCCAGCAGACCCGGGACTAGCGGGGACAATGAGCAGTTCTTC.

The genes are TRBV2 and TRBJ1-1; 7 bases map to TRBD1. CDR3 length: 13 amino acids. J was trimmed by 5 bases and V by 7 bases; bases with no gene match: 7. Germline CDR1 and CDR2: SNHLY and FYNNEI. The CDR3 reads CASTYLTGTEAFF. CDR3 nucleotide sequence: TGTGCCAGCACGTACTTGACAGGGACTGAAGCTTTCTTT.

The V call is TRBV7-9, the J call TRBJ2-7; a possible D gene is TRBD1 (5 bases). Germline V gene lookup returns CDR1 SEHNR and CDR2 FQNEAQ (reference sequence). Trimming pared 0 bases from V and 1 base from J, leaving 7 bases between. This CDR3 comprises 14 residues. This CDR3 is CASSLADRSYEQYF. The CDR3 DNA reads TGTGCCAGCAGCTTAGCCGACAGATCCTACGAGCAGTACTTC.

The chain couples TRBV7-9 to TRBJ2-7, with a possible D match to TRBD1 (5 bases). This CDR3 region has 15 residues. V was trimmed by 4 bases and J by 6 bases, leaving 19 bases between them. In germline, CDR1 is SEHNR, CDR2 FQNEAQ (reference sequence). CDR3 DNA sequence: TGTGCCAGCAGCTCGTACCAAGGGGCGACGGGCGAGCAGTACTTC. This encodes CASSSYQGATGEQYF.

This chain connects TRBV6-1 to TRBJ1-1; no clear D. CDR3 length equals 14 residues. Germline CDR1 is MNHNS and CDR2 is SASEGT. Trimming took off 2 bases at V and 1 base at J, with 8 bases between the two ends. The CDR3, as DNA: TGTGCCAGCAGTGAAACTTGGTCGAACACTGAAGCTTTCTTT. Its protein is CASSETWSNTEAFF.

V and J are TRBV6-5 and TRBJ1-4; the match to TRBD1 covers 9 bases. This CDR3 has 14 amino acids. Germline lookup yields CDR1 MNHEY and CDR2 SVGAGI. V shed 5 bases, J shed 7 bases, and the junction held 5 bases outside the gene matches. The CDR3 spells CASSARTGVEKLFF. CDR3 coding DNA: TGTGCCAGCAGTGCCCGGACAGGGGTTGAAAAACTGTTTTTT.

The V and J genes are TRBV29-1 and TRBJ2-2; D remains unclear. V was trimmed by 5 bases and J by 6 bases, leaving 16 bases between them. The CDR3 consists of 14 residues. Germline V gives CDR1 SQVTM, CDR2 ANQGSEA. CDR3 bases: TGCAGCGTTAAGCAAACCCTGTCCTCCGGGGAGCTGTTTTTT. It translates to CSVKQTLSSGELFF.

V gene TRBV28 combines with J gene TRBJ2-7, with D possibly TRBD2 on 6 matching bases. This CDR3 spans 14 amino acids. V lost 5 bases and J 6 bases, leaving 17 bases between the germline ends. Germline V gene sequence: CDR1 MDHEN, CDR2 SYDVKM. In DNA, the CDR3 is TGTGCCAGCAGTAACCCGGAGGGGCGGGTCGAGCAGTACTTC. Encoded protein: CASSNPEGRVEQYF.

The gene calls are TRBV11-2 and TRBJ1-5, with 11 bases matching TRBD1. J was trimmed by 6 bases and V by 5 bases; bases with no gene match: 6. The CDR3 consists of 15 residues. Germline V gene lookup returns CDR1 SGHAT and CDR2 FQNNGV. CDR3 bases: TGTGCCAGCAGCACGGGACAGGGGGAAGGTCAGCCCCAGCATTTT. Its translation is CASSTGQGEGQPQHF.

The J gene is TRBJ2-1, the V gene TRBV2; 7 bases map to TRBD2. Looked up from germline, CDR1 is SNHLY and CDR2 is FYNNEI. Germline trimming cut 7 bases from V and 3 bases from J; bases unmatched to any gene: 6. The CDR3 runs to 14 residues. CDR3 in DNA: TGTGCCAGCATGGCGGGAGCTCGCTACAATGAGCAGTTCTTC. Its protein product is CASMAGARYNEQFF. The entire variable domain, with the rest obtained from reference TRBV2 and TRBJ2-1, is as follows: EPEVTQTPSHQVTQMGQEVILRCVPISNHLYFYWYRQILGQKVEFLVSFYNNEISEKSEIFDDQFSVERPDGSNFTLKIRSTKLEDSAMYFCASMAGARYNEQFFGPGTRLTVL.

V gene TRBV27 combines with J gene TRBJ2-3, with 14 bases aligning to TRBD2. After removal of 6 bases from V and 3 bases from J, the junction contained 5 bases not matched to a gene. Looked up from germline, CDR1 is MNHEY and CDR2 is SMNVEV (reference sequence). The CDR3 spans 16 residues. CDR3 loop: CASRLGLAGGTDTQYF. For the CDR3, the DNA is TGTGCCAGCAGACTCGGACTAGCGGGAGGAACAGATACGCAGTATTTT.

The chain has TRBV9 and TRBJ2-7; D unresolved. The germline V and J ends were trimmed by 0 bases and 4 bases, with 8 bases remaining between them. Germline assignment: CDR1 SGDLS and CDR2 YYNGEE. The CDR3 loop spans 13 amino acids. CDR3 sequence (DNA): TGTGCCAGCAGCGTAGTTAGGAAATACGAGCAGTACTTC. Protein sequence: CASSVVRKYEQYF.

This chain connects TRBV19 to TRBJ2-7; 9 nucleotides align to TRBD1. V shed 1 base, J shed 3 bases, and the junction held 4 bases outside the gene matches. Germline V CDR1 and CDR2: LNHDA, SQIVND (reference sequence). This CDR3 spans 15 amino acids. The CDR3 bases are TGTGCCAGTAGTATAGCACCGGGACAGGGCTACGAGCAGTACTTC. It yields the protein CASSIAPGQGYEQYF. Full variable domain (remainder filled in from reference TRBV19 and TRBJ2-7): DGGITQSPKYLFRKEGQNVTLSCEQNLNHDAMYWYRQDPGQGLRLIYYSQIVNDFQKGDIAEGYSVSREKKESFPLTVTSAQKNPTAFYLCASSIAPGQGYEQYFGPGTRLTVT.

This clone was picked up one time. The gene calls are TRBV27 and TRBJ2-1; TRBD2 matches 12 bases. CDR3 length equals 15 residues. The trim removed 5 bases at V and 5 bases at J, leaving 4 bases unmatched. Germline V gene lookup returns CDR1 MNHEY and CDR2 SMNVEV (reference sequence). The CDR3 spells CASSKLAGGNNEQFF. For the CDR3, the DNA is TGTGCCAGCAGTAAACTAGCGGGAGGAAACAATGAGCAGTTCTTC.

The chain recombines TRBV9 with TRBJ2-7, with 7 bases aligning to TRBD2. Germline assignment: CDR1 SGDLS and CDR2 YYNGEE. CDR3 length: 15 residues. V shed 0 bases, J shed 1 base, and the junction held 4 bases outside the gene matches. CDR3 DNA: TGTGCCAGCAGCGTAGCTAGCGGTCCTTCCTACGAGCAGTACTTC. It is translated as CASSVASGPSYEQYF.

In nucleotides, the CDR3 is TGTGCCAGCAGCTTTAGGGGGCGCGAGAATGAGCAGTTCTTC. It codes for CASSFRGRENEQFF. The chain uses TRBV7-2 and TRBJ2-1, with TRBD1 identical over 7 bases. Germline CDR1 is SGHTA and CDR2 is FQGNSA. CDR3 length equals 14 residues. J gave up 7 bases and V 3 bases, and 6 bases lay outside the gene matches.

This chain links TRBV6-5 with TRBJ2-5; TRBD1 matches at 8 bases. This CDR3 is built from 15 residues. Germline assignment: CDR1 MNHEY and CDR2 SVGAGI. V shed 4 bases, J shed 14 bases, and the junction held 18 bases outside the gene matches. Here the CDR3 reads CASSSLLNLDRAVYF. In DNA form, the CDR3 reads TGTGCCAGCAGTTCCCTATTGAATTTGGACAGGGCGGTATACTTC.

The chain joins TRBV6-1 to TRBJ2-1, with 7 bases fitting TRBD1. J lost 4 bases, V lost 2 bases, and 8 bases had no gene match. Germline CDR1 reads MNHNS; CDR2 reads SASEGT. The CDR3 sequence is 16 residues long. In DNA form, the CDR3 reads TGTGCCAGCAGTGAACAGGGGGAATATGGGTACAATGAGCAGTTCTTC. Its protein is CASSEQGEYGYNEQFF.

The chain is built from TRBV30 and TRBJ2-5; no firm D call. Trimming shortened V by 1 base and J by 4 bases, and 7 bases separated the two germline ends. The CDR3 runs to 12 residues. Looked up from germline, CDR1 is GTSNPN and CDR2 is SVGIG (reference sequence). Here the CDR3 reads CAWSATGETQYF. The CDR3 DNA reads as TGTGCCTGGAGTGCCACGGGAGAGACCCAGTACTTC. The whole variable domain, filled in from reference TRBV30 and TRBJ2-5, reads SQTIHQWPATLVQPVGSPLSLECTVEGTSNPNLYWYRQAAGRGLQLLFYSVGIGQISSEVPQNLSASRPQDRQFILSSKKLLLSDSGFYLCAWSATGETQYFGPGTRLLVL.